This T cell receptor (beta chain) was sequenced during a study of early T cells in non-severe SARS-CoV-2 infection (dated by TCRdb to 2020 to 2022). Regarding the study in general: TCR sequencing used bulk RNA from unsorted whole blood, so alpha and beta chains could not be paired.

There are 14 amino acids in the CDR3, from cysteine to phenylalanine inclusive. CDR3 DNA only is kept here, 42 bases in frame from base 1. Based on the germline V gene (reference sequence), the CDR1 and CDR2 sequences are DFQATT and SNEGSKA. Trimming takes 5 bases off V and 4 bases off J; junction bases not matched to a gene: 6. Libraries were constructed by 5' RACE. Instrument used: NextSeq 500. To correct for sequencing error and PCR bias, the TCR library protocol tagged individual cDNA molecules with unique molecular identifiers. TCR alpha and beta chains were both sequenced, and the abundances of alpha and beta sequences in each sample were closely correlated with each other. On the authors' methods: Decombinator V4 was used to perform V gene, J gene and CDR3 annotation of TCR sequences. TCRs were defined as expanded if a significant change between any two time points was detected under a Poisson model with p below 0.0001. TCR abundances were normalised to the total number of TCRs sequenced per sample and were expressed as counts per million. TRAV1-2 paired with TRAJ12, TRAJ20 or TRAJ33 defined MAIT TCRs, while TRAV10 paired with TRAJ18 defined iNKT TCRs. VDJdb, accessed on 1 November 2021, was searched for TCRs annotated for CMV, EBV and SARS-CoV-2, and TCRs annotated for more than one antigen were excluded. Through fastp at Q25 and MiXCR, TCRdb rebuilt clones from the public reads, retaining in-frame beta chains. Identical CDR3 protein sequences are pooled into one entry, listed with their most common genes and DNA. The V and J calls and clone size are TCRdb's, not the authors'. The table for this sample lists 25,000 to 30,000 distinct CDR3 sequences; about 5% of them were counted only once. The top ten clonotypes cover 4% to 5.5% of the sample.

What the authors observed across the whole study: VDJdb matching was skewed toward anti-spike CD8 responses and likely underestimated virus-specific expansions, missing private and CD4 specificities.

This clonotype showed up many times. There is no known antigen for this receptor. No per-base quality is available; no much larger clone lies one base away. Set within a cohort of healthcare workers in London, UK, this nested case-control study involved weekly PCR testing of nasopharyngeal swabs along with blood sampling. Healthcare workers were enrolled in the week of the UK lockdown, from 23 to 31 March 2020, and were followed every week for up to roughly 16 weeks. The TCR sequence derives from an adult who was a healthcare worker with PCR-confirmed SARS-CoV-2 infection or an uninfected control (not recorded which). Material for sequencing was whole blood. The V and J segments used are TRBV20-1 and TRBJ2-3, with 10 junctional bases fitting TRBD2. The CDR3 amino acid sequence is: CSAHLAGEADTQYF. The bases are TGCAGTGCTCATCTAGCGGGAGAAGCAGATACGCAGTATTTT.